The clone carrying this TCR beta chain was counted between two and nine times. The sample belongs to a study of blood T cell repertoires in COVID-19. Looked up from germline, CDR1 is LNHDA and CDR2 is SQIVND (reference sequence). V gave up 5 bases and J gave up 7 bases; unmatched junction bases: 8. CDR3 length equals 15 residues. Per the original data handling: By means of reference gene primer amplification, nucleated cell counts were estimated. This table comes from immunoSEQ multiplex PCR, and its TCRdb copy is limited to in-frame clones, with some not included. V and J calls and clone size are given by that table; D and trimming were obtained from the DNA. The sample yields 65,000 to 90,000 clones, 89% seen once.

Source material: peripheral blood. The receptor was derived from a man aged 80 or over with acute or convalescent COVID-19. The chain recombines TRBV19 with TRBJ1-5; the match to TRBD1 covers 10 bases. The CDR3 DNA sequence: TGTGCCAGTAGTGCAGACAGGGGGCTAGGGCAGCCCCAGCATTTT. Translation gives CASSADRGLGQPQHF.